One sample yielded the 29 T cell receptor beta chains listed below, sequenced in a study of T cells in Graves' hyperthyroidism and ophthalmopathy. Amplification of TCR beta CDR3 regions was performed using RNA transcripts as template. Carried out on the TCR CDR3, a first-round RT-PCR used the HTBI primer set. TCRdb called the multiplex PCR reads again in MiXCR, with one record for every CDR3 protein. The repertoire holds some 400,000 distinct CDR3 sequences, approximately 19% seen once, with roughly 3.5% in the top ten. Material for sequencing was blood. The receptors originated from a woman aged 18 to 35 with Graves' hyperthyroidism.

The gene calls are TRBV12-3 or TRBV12-4 and TRBJ2-7; 7 nucleotides line up with TRBD2. Unmatched junction bases numbered 12, after V lost 1 base and J lost 0 bases. This CDR3 has 18 amino acids. CDR3 residues: CASSLEASGRGSSYEQYF. CDR3 sequence (DNA): TGTGCCAGCAGTTTAGAAGCGTCGGGGAGGGGATCCTCCTACGAGCAGTACTTC.

The chain employs TRBV5-1 and TRBJ2-3, with 7 positions matching TRBD2. After removal of 0 bases from V and 0 bases from J, the junction contained 1 base not matched to a gene. The length of the CDR3 is 15 residues. The V gene's germline CDR1 is SGHRS and CDR2 YFSETQ. The DNA of the CDR3 is TGCGCCAGCAGCTTGGTAGCGGGCAGCACAGATACGCAGTATTTT. This encodes CASSLVAGSTDTQYF.

This clonotype was seen many times. The chain uses TRBV20-1 and TRBJ1-2; D not resolved. Trimming removed 3 bases at V and 4 bases at J, with 12 bases between. This CDR3 comprises 13 residues. Germline V gene data show CDR1 as DFQATT and CDR2 as SNEGSKA (reference sequence). The CDR3 DNA sequence: TGCAGTGCTAGGGAACAGTCAACCTATGGCTACACCTTC. Translating gives CSAREQSTYGYTF.

This chain joins TRBV6-4 and TRBJ2-5; 11 bases line up with TRBD2. The germline gives CDR1 MRHNA, CDR2 SNTAGT. This CDR3 has 15 residues. V was clipped by 4 bases and J by 5 bases; unmatched bases: 6. The CDR3 loop reads CASSASGGPGETQYF. The CDR3 DNA sequence: TGTGCCAGCAGTGCTAGCGGGGGGCCGGGGGAGACCCAGTACTTC.

This clonotype appeared many times. This chain links TRBV2 with TRBJ2-7; D remains unclear. The CDR3 spans 12 residues. Trimming took off 6 bases at V and 3 bases at J, with 9 bases between the two ends. Germline assignment: CDR1 SNHLY and CDR2 FYNNEI. In nucleotides, the CDR3 is TGTGCCAGCAGGCTATCTCGCTACGAGCAGTACTTC. Protein: CASRLSRYEQYF.

This clonotype was seen many times. CDR3 protein: CASAKTGNTEAFF. The CDR3 DNA is TGTGCCAGCGCCAAAACAGGGAACACTGAAGCTTTCTTT. The rearrangement joins TRBV6-5 to TRBJ1-1; D is perhaps TRBD1 (5 bases). The CDR3 totals 13 residues. Trimming cost V 8 bases and J 1 base, with 11 bases left between them. Germline V CDR1 and CDR2: MNHEY, SVGAGI.

This sequence joins TRBV4-1 and TRBJ2-2; TRBD2 matches at 7 bases. Germline V lookup: CDR1 MGHRA, CDR2 YSYEKL. V was clipped by 4 bases and J by 3 bases; unmatched bases: 5. This CDR3 is built from 15 residues. CDR3 residues: CASSPGRVYTGELFF. The DNA of the CDR3 is TGCGCCAGCAGCCCAGGGAGGGTGTACACCGGGGAGCTGTTTTTT.

This clonotype was counted at least ten times. V usage is TRBV24-1 and J usage is TRBJ2-5; D is undetermined. The germline V gene has CDR1 KGHDR and CDR2 SFDVKD. V was clipped by 3 bases and J by 5 bases, with 9 bases between them. This CDR3 contains 13 residues. As DNA, the CDR3 is TGTGCCACCAGTGATCCTACCCGGGAGACCCAGTACTTC. It specifies CATSDPTRETQYF.

This clonotype was detected a few times. The chain is built from TRBV29-1 and TRBJ2-4; 8 bases agree with TRBD1. CDR1 is SQVTM, CDR2 ANQGSEA, per germline. There are 15 residues in the CDR3. Losses at the gene ends were 2 bases for V and 1 base for J; bases not matched to a gene: 4. CDR3 in DNA: TGCAGCGTTGAAACAGGGGGTCTCGCCAAAAACATTCAGTACTTC. This sequence encodes CSVETGGLAKNIQYF.

This clonotype was recorded at least ten times. The gene calls are TRBV6-1 and TRBJ1-1; TRBD1 is a possible D gene (5 bases). Germline V gene lookup returns CDR1 MNHNS and CDR2 SASEGT. This CDR3 spans 13 amino acids. V dropped 6 bases and J dropped 5 bases, with 13 bases sitting between them. In nucleotides, the CDR3 is TGTGCCAGCAGGAAGATCGGGGGGACTGAAGCTTTCTTT. This translates into CASRKIGGTEAFF.

This clonotype was recorded at least ten times. The chain couples TRBV5-4 to TRBJ1-1; no firm D call. CDR3 length: 17 amino acids. CDR1 is SGHNT, CDR2 YYREEE, per germline (reference sequence). Trimming removed 4 bases at V and 3 bases at J, with 22 bases between. In DNA, the CDR3 is TGTGCCAGCAGCCTTGGTCCCCTCGCAACCGCGGACACTGAAGCTTTCTTT. This sequence encodes CASSLGPLATADTEAFF.

This clonotype was recorded many times. The gene calls are TRBV16 and TRBJ1-5; D gene unclear. Germline CDR1 and CDR2: KGHSY and FQNENV. The CDR3 sequence is 15 residues long. Trimming removed 1 base at V and 1 base at J, with 8 bases between. CDR3 bases: TGTGCCAGCAGCCAATACTCGCCGAGCAATCAGCCCCAGCATTTT. Translation gives CASSQYSPSNQPQHF.

This clonotype was found many times. J is TRBJ1-2 and V is TRBV20-1; 7 nucleotides agree with TRBD1. Per germline, CDR1 DFQATT and CDR2 SNEGSKA (reference sequence). V was pared by 6 bases and J by 2 bases, with 12 bases of the junction left unmatched. The CDR3 contains 15 residues. The CDR3 nucleotides read TGCAGTGCGGAGAGGCCCAGGGGGAAGAACTATGGCTACACCTTC. Residues: CSAERPRGKNYGYTF.

Many counts were recorded for this clonotype. This chain joins TRBV5-1 and TRBJ1-1; the D is unclear. Germline V gene data show CDR1 as SGHRS and CDR2 as YFSETQ. V gave up 0 bases and J gave up 0 bases, with 6 bases separating them. CDR3 size: 14 residues. CDR3 amino acids: CASSLDAVNTEAFF. CDR3 bases: TGCGCCAGCAGCTTGGACGCGGTGAACACTGAAGCTTTCTTT.

The rearrangement links TRBV12-5 to TRBJ1-1; tentatively, D is TRBD1 (6 bases). This CDR3 region has 15 residues. With 1 base removed from V and 4 bases from J, the gap between germline ends came to 13 bases. The germline V gene has CDR1 LGHNT and CDR2 FRNRAP. CDR3: CASGLEGGARTEAFF. In DNA, the CDR3 is TGTGCTAGTGGTTTGGAGGGGGGGGCGCGCACTGAAGCTTTCTTT. Supplemented by reference TRBV12-5 and TRBJ1-1, the full variable domain reads DARVTQTPRHKVTEMGQEVTMRCQPILGHNTVFWYRQTMMQGLELLAYFRNRAPLDDSGMPKDRFSAEMPDATLATLKIQPSEPRDSAVYFCASGLEGGARTEAFFGQGTRLTVV.

This clonotype has ten or more counts. The J gene is TRBJ2-7, the V gene TRBV2, with a possible D match to TRBD2 (5 bases). With 6 bases removed from V and 0 bases from J, the gap between germline ends came to 15 bases. Looked up from germline, CDR1 is SNHLY and CDR2 is FYNNEI. This CDR3 has 15 amino acids. In DNA, the CDR3 is TGTGCCAGCAGCTCAAGAGGGCGCCTCTCCTACGAGCAGTACTTC. As protein: CASSSRGRLSYEQYF.

The rearrangement uses TRBV12-3 or TRBV12-4 and TRBJ1-1; 7 bases are shared with TRBD1. Losses at the gene ends were 4 bases for V and 3 bases for J; bases not matched to a gene: 17. The CDR3 totals 18 residues. CDR3 nucleotide sequence: TGTGCCAGCAGTTCCCCGTTACAGGGGTCGCAGCCATACACTGAAGCTTTCTTT. This sequence encodes CASSSPLQGSQPYTEAFF.

This clonotype turned up a few times. J is TRBJ2-5 and V is TRBV5-1; D unclear. V lost 0 bases and J 2 bases, leaving 8 bases between the germline ends. The CDR3 loop spans 14 amino acids. The germline CDR1 and CDR2 sequences are SGHRS and YFSETQ. Written as DNA, the CDR3 is TGCGCCAGCAGCTTGGAGCTAGAACAAGAGACCCAGTACTTC. Encoded protein: CASSLELEQETQYF.

The CDR3 DNA reads as TGTGCCAGCAGTGACGACAGGTTAGAGGAGGGACTGCATTTT. Protein sequence: CASSDDRLEEGLHF. J is TRBJ1-5 and V is TRBV27, with a weak D call TRBD1 (6 bases). The CDR3 spans 14 residues. The germline gives CDR1 MNHEY, CDR2 SMNVEV (reference sequence). The V end was cut by 5 bases, the J end by 15 bases, with 23 bases between.

This clonotype was picked up many times. The chain joins TRBV14 to TRBJ2-7; no clear D. CDR3 length: 13 residues. Trimming pared 5 bases from V and 3 bases from J, leaving 11 bases between. Per germline, CDR1 SGHDN and CDR2 FVKESK. CDR3 region: CASSKTGLYEQYF. In DNA form, the CDR3 reads TGTGCCAGCAGCAAAACCGGGCTCTACGAGCAGTACTTC.

The sample holds a few counts of this clonotype. CDR3 protein: CSAHRDYPLETQYF. CDR3 coding DNA: TGCAGTGCGCACCGGGACTACCCTCTCGAGACCCAGTACTTC. The chain has TRBV20-1 and TRBJ2-5; 7 nucleotides agree with TRBD2. CDR3 length: 14 residues. After removal of 6 bases from V and 5 bases from J, the junction contained 12 bases not matched to a gene. Germline-derived CDR1 and CDR2 are DFQATT and SNEGSKA (reference sequence).

This clonotype occurred many times. J is TRBJ1-1 and V is TRBV9, with 8 bases matching TRBD1. The trim removed 3 bases at V and 3 bases at J, leaving 4 bases unmatched. Germline CDR1 is SGDLS and CDR2 is YYNGEE. This CDR3 region has 14 residues. The CDR3 coding sequence is TGTGCCAGCAGCGGGACAGGGTTCGACACTGAAGCTTTCTTT. Its protein product is CASSGTGFDTEAFF.

This clonotype was seen repeatedly, ten times or more. The V gene is TRBV7-3, the J gene TRBJ2-2; 8 bases are a match to TRBD1. The CDR3 covers 16 residues. The germline gives CDR1 SGHTA, CDR2 FQGTGA. With V trimmed by 5 bases and J by 3 bases, 8 bases remained unmatched. The CDR3 loop reads CASSARQGLDTGELFF. The CDR3 region has the DNA TGTGCCAGCAGCGCAAGACAGGGGTTAGACACCGGGGAGCTGTTTTTT.

J is TRBJ2-7 and V is TRBV13; unclear D gene. Germline lookup yields CDR1 PRHDT and CDR2 FYEKMQ (reference sequence). The CDR3 sequence is 14 residues long. V shed 5 bases and J shed 2 bases, with 13 bases lying between them. For the CDR3, the DNA is TGTGCCAGCAGCCCAGTGGCGAACCCCTACGAGCAGTACTTC. Amino acid sequence: CASSPVANPYEQYF.

This clonotype was observed at least ten times. V usage is TRBV2 and J usage is TRBJ1-1, with D possibly being TRBD1 (6 bases). This CDR3 is 16 amino acids long. In germline, CDR1 is SNHLY, CDR2 FYNNEI. The ends were cut back, 0 bases at V and 2 bases at J, with 13 bases in the middle. CDR3 amino acids: CASSEALGGRNTEAFF. The CDR3 bases are TGTGCCAGCAGTGAAGCGCTGGGGGGCCGTAACACTGAAGCTTTCTTT.

This clonotype was seen repeatedly, ten times or more. The J gene is TRBJ2-2, the V gene TRBV24-1, with 7 nucleotides matching TRBD1. Germline V gene sequence: CDR1 KGHDR, CDR2 SFDVKD. With V trimmed by 3 bases and J by 5 bases, 8 bases remained unmatched. This CDR3 contains 16 residues. CDR3 in DNA: TGTGCCACCAGTGATGCGACAGGGTTAGGGACCGGGGAGCTGTTTTTT. This gives the protein CATSDATGLGTGELFF.

This clonotype turned up a few times. Relative to the germline gene, one junction end is altered; a read error may explain this. J is TRBJ2-4 and V is TRBV12-3 or TRBV12-4; a weak D match, TRBD1 (6 bases). The CDR3 spans 14 residues. The CDR3 DNA sequence: TGTGCCAGCAGTCCAACAGGGTCCAAAAACATTAAGTACTTC. Protein: CASSPTGSKNIKYF.

As to this clonotype: One end of the junction varies from germline; a read error may be responsible. J is TRBJ2-4 and V is TRBV6-1; the D gene is possibly TRBD1 (6 bases). This CDR3 contains 14 residues. Per the germline V gene, CDR1 is MNHNS and CDR2 is SASEGT. The CDR3 loop is CASRNRESKNIKYF. The CDR3 DNA is TGTGCCAGCAGAAACAGGGAATCCAAAAACATTAAGTACTTC.

This clonotype was detected many times. The V call is TRBV11-3, the J call TRBJ2-7; D ambiguous. Germline CDR1 reads SGHNT; CDR2 reads YENEEA. The CDR3 runs to 14 residues. Trimming shortened V by 0 bases and J by 2 bases, and 8 bases separated the two germline ends. CDR3 protein: CASSLDGKTYEQYF. The DNA of the CDR3 is TGTGCCAGCAGCTTAGATGGGAAAACCTACGAGCAGTACTTC.